These 10 T cell receptor beta chains were sequenced from one sample in a study of blood T cells in healthy people across ages. Primers used in a second PCR of roughly 6 to 11 cycles were a sample-barcoded 5' primer and a J-beta primer mix. TCRdb reprocessed the 5' RACE reads via MiXCR and lists one record per CDR3 protein. The sample holds about 540,000 distinct CDR3 sequences; nearly 25% are singletons and the top ten take approximately 10%. The same data also went into a second study, on T cells of mothers and their children.

Sequencing was done on a sample of blood. The receptor source for this set is a boy between 5 and 17 years old in good health.

This clonotype was seen more than once but under ten times. The chain recombines TRBV7-8 with TRBJ2-5; 12 bases agree with TRBD2. The CDR3 has 18 residues. The germline V gene encodes CDR1 SGHVS and CDR2 FQNEAQ. The V segment lost 0 bases and the J segment 1 base; nucleotides outside the gene matches: 6. The CDR3 bases are TGTGCCAGCAGCTTAGCCCCCGGACTAGCGGGGAGCCAAGAGACCCAGTACTTC. This encodes CASSLAPGLAGSQETQYF.

This rearrangement joins TRBV7-8 to TRBJ2-5; D is unclear. Germline CDR1 reads SGHVS; CDR2 reads FQNEAQ. Trimming pared 5 bases from V and 4 bases from J, leaving 17 bases between. The CDR3 is 15 residues long. The chain's CDR3 is CASSPGSPPRETQYF. The CDR3, as DNA: TGTGCCAGCAGCCCAGGCTCCCCTCCCAGAGAGACCCAGTACTTC.

This clonotype was seen a handful of times. The gene calls are TRBV20-1 and TRBJ1-6, with D perhaps matching TRBD1 (5 bases). CDR3 length: 13 amino acids. Per germline, CDR1 DFQATT and CDR2 SNEGSKA (reference sequence). The V end was cut by 3 bases, the J end by 7 bases, with 10 bases between. The CDR3 loop reads CSASGRANSPLHF. DNA of the CDR3: TGCAGTGCTAGTGGCAGGGCAAATTCACCCCTCCACTTT.

The rearrangement joins TRBV6-2 or TRBV6-3 to TRBJ2-4; 16 bases align to TRBD2. CDR1 is MNHEY, CDR2 SVGEGT, per germline. V was clipped by 5 bases and J by 1 base; unmatched bases: 11. The CDR3 covers 20 residues. CDR3 protein: CASSGKGLAGGPVAKNIQYF. The CDR3 DNA reads TGTGCCAGCAGTGGAAAGGGACTAGCGGGAGGGCCCGTCGCCAAAAACATTCAGTACTTC.

The V gene is TRBV2, the J gene TRBJ2-7; 8 bases align to TRBD2. The CDR3 consists of 14 residues. The V gene's germline CDR1 is SNHLY and CDR2 FYNNEI. J lost 3 bases, V lost 7 bases, and 8 bases had no gene match. The CDR3 bases are TGTGCCAGCACCTATGCCAGCGGGGGCTACGAGCAGTACTTC. It encodes CASTYASGGYEQYF. Full variable domain (rest looked up from reference TRBV2 and TRBJ2-7): EPEVTQTPSHQVTQMGQEVILRCVPISNHLYFYWYRQILGQKVEFLVSFYNNEISEKSEIFDDQFSVERPDGSNFTLKIRSTKLEDSAMYFCASTYASGGYEQYFGPGTRLTVT.

The chain combines TRBV7-2 with TRBJ1-2, with no clear D. CDR3 size: 14 residues. CDR1 is SGHTA and CDR2 is FQGNSA in the germline V gene. With 5 bases removed from V and 4 bases from J, the gap between germline ends came to 14 bases. The CDR3 spells CASSTASTFYGYTF. The DNA of the CDR3 is TGTGCCAGCAGCACGGCCAGTACTTTCTATGGCTACACCTTC.

This rearrangement joins TRBV29-1 to TRBJ2-3; either TRBD1 or TRBD2 may supply D (7 bases each). V was shortened by 7 bases and J by 0 bases, with 14 bases between the two germline ends. Per the germline V gene, CDR1 is SQVTM and CDR2 is ANQGSEA. This CDR3 region has 14 residues. The CDR3 nucleotides are TGCAGCGCTACCCAGGGGGGGAGCACAGATACGCAGTATTTT. Translating gives CSATQGGSTDTQYF.

The sample holds a few counts of this clonotype. This chain links TRBV9 with TRBJ1-1; D remains unclear. Germline V gene lookup returns CDR1 SGDLS and CDR2 YYNGEE. CDR3 size: 15 residues. V lost 0 bases and J lost 6, with 15 bases in between. The CDR3 sequence: CASSVGTNPRAEAFF. In DNA form, the CDR3 reads TGTGCCAGCAGCGTAGGTACGAATCCGAGGGCTGAAGCTTTCTTT. Combining the CDR3 with reference TRBV9 and TRBJ1-1 gives the whole variable domain DSGVTQTPKHLITATGQRVTLRCSPRSGDLSVYWYQQSLDQGLQFLIQYYNGEERAKGNILERFSAQQFPDLHSELNLSSLELGDSALYFCASSVGTNPRAEAFFGQGTRLTVV.

This clonotype turned up a few times. This sequence joins TRBV6-1 and TRBJ1-4; D call uncertain. The CDR3 consists of 15 residues. Trimming took off 0 bases at V and 0 bases at J, with 5 bases between the two ends. From germline, CDR1 is MNHNS and CDR2 SASEGT. CDR3 loop: CASSEAGTTNEKLFF. For the CDR3, the DNA is TGTGCCAGCAGTGAAGCGGGGACAACTAATGAAAAACTGTTTTTT.

J is TRBJ2-7 and V is TRBV7-2, with TRBD2 identical over 9 bases. The CDR3 contains 15 residues. V gave up 4 bases and J gave up 3 bases; unmatched junction bases: 7. Per the germline V gene, CDR1 is SGHTA and CDR2 is FQGNSA. CDR3 sequence (DNA): TGTGCCAGCAGCTCCCGGACTAGCGTTAACTACGAGCAGTACTTC. Translating gives CASSSRTSVNYEQYF.